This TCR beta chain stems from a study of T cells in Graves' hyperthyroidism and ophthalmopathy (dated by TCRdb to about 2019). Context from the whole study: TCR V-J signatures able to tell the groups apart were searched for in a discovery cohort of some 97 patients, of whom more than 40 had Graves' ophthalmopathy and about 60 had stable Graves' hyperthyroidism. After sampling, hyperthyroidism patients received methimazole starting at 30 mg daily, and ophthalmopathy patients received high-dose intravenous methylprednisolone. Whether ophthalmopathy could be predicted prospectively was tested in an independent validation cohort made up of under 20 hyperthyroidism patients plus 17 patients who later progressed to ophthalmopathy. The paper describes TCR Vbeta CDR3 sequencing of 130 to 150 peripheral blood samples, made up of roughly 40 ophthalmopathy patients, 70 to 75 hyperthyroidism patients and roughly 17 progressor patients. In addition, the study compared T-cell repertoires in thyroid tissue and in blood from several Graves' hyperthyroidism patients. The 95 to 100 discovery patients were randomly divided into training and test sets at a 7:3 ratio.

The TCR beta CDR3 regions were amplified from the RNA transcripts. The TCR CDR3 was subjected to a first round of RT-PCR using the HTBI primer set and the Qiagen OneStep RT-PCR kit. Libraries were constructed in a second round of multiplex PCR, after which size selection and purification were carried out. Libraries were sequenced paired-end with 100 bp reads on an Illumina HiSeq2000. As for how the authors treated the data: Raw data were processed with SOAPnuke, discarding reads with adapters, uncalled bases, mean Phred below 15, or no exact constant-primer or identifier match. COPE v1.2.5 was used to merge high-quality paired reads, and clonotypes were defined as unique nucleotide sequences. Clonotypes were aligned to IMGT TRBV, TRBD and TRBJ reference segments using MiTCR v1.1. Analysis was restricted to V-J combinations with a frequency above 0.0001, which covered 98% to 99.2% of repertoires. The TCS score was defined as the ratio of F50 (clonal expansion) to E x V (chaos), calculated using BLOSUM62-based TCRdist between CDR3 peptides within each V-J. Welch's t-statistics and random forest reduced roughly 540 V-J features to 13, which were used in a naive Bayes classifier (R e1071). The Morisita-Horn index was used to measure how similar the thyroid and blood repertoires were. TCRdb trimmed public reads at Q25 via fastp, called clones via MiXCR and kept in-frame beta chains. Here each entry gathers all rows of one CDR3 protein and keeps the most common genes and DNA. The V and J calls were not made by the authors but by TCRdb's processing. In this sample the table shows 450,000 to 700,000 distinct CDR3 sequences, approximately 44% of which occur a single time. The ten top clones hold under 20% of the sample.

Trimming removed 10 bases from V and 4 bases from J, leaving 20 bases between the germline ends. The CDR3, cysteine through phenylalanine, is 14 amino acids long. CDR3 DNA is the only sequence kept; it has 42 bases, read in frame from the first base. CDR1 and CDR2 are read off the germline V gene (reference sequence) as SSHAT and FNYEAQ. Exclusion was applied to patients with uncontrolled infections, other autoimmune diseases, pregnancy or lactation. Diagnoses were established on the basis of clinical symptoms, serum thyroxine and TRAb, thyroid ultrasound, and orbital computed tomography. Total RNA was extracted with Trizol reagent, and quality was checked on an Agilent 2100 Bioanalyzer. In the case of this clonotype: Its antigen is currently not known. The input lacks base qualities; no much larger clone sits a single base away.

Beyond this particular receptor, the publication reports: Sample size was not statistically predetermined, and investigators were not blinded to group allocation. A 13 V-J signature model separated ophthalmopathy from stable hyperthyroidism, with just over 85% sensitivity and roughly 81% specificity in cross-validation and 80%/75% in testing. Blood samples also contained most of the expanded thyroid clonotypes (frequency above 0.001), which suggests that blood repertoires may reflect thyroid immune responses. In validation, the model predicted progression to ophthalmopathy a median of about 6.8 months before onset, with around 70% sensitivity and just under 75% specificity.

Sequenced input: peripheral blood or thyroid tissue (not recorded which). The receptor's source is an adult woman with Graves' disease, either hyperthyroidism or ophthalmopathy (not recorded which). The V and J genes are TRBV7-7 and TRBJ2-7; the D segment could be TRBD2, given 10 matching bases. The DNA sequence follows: TGTGCCAAGCGGGGGGGGACAGGGAATTACGAGCAGTACTTC. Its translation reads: CAKRGGTGNYEQYF.